This T cell receptor (beta chain) was recorded in a study of cytomegalovirus exposure and HLA in healthy donors. Study-wide points: Many donors shared some public TCRs, even though most TCR sequences were rare. CMV antigen specificity was confirmed in vitro for a few CMV-associated chains. There were under 200 TCR beta chains listed as cytomegalovirus-associated.

Clones were read by immunoSEQ multiplex PCR, and TCRdb kept only the in-frame ones, dropping some. The sample includes about 140,000 clones, about nine tenths of them seen just once. A remark on this clone: The antigen remains undetermined.

The V end was cut by 0 bases, the J end by 1 base, with 11 bases between. CDR1 SGDLS and CDR2 YYNGEE come from the germline V gene. The CDR3 has 16 amino acids. J is TRBJ2-1 and V is TRBV9; D is unclear. The sequence was obtained from a man younger than 35 in good health and CMV-seronegative. The sequencing sample was made of PBMCs. CDR3 sequence reads: CASSVGAPRSYNEQFF. In DNA form, the CDR3 reads TGTGCCAGCAGCGTAGGTGCCCCCCGGTCCTACAATGAGCAGTTCTTC.